The 10 T cell receptor beta chains below were found in one sample sequenced in a study of blood T cell repertoires in COVID-19. Only in-frame clones appear in the TCRdb table, and some are missing; sequencing was by immunoSEQ multiplex PCR. The sample contains some 300,000 clones, 75% to 90% of which appear only once. Sequencing was performed on peripheral blood. The receptors originated from a woman aged 50 to 65 with COVID-19, enrolled during active disease.

The chain combines TRBV29-1 with TRBJ2-2; D not certain. Looked up from germline, CDR1 is SQVTM and CDR2 is ANQGSEA. CDR3 length equals 11 residues. The germline V and J ends were trimmed by 3 bases and 5 bases, with 4 bases remaining between them. CDR3 DNA sequence: TGCAGCGTTGACCATACCGGGGAGCTGTTTTTT. It is translated as CSVDHTGELFF.

This chain connects TRBV2 to TRBJ2-7, with 13 nucleotides matching TRBD2. This CDR3 has 13 amino acids. With 9 bases clipped from V and 3 bases from J, the junction kept 2 bases outside the gene matches. The germline V gene has CDR1 SNHLY and CDR2 FYNNEI. The CDR3 DNA sequence: TGTGCCAGTCGGACTAGCGGGAGCTACGAGCAGTACTTC. The encoded protein is CASRTSGSYEQYF.

This clone was recorded only once. This chain joins TRBV5-1 and TRBJ1-2, with 7 bases that match TRBD1. The trim removed 1 base at V and 3 bases at J, leaving 9 bases unmatched. The germline V gene encodes CDR1 SGHRS and CDR2 YFSETQ. The CDR3 totals 16 residues. As DNA, the CDR3 is TGCGCCAGCAGCTTGAACAGGGGAGCTTTCGACTATGGCTACACCTTC. Its translation is CASSLNRGAFDYGYTF.

This chain links TRBV2 with TRBJ1-2; D gene unclear. The ends were cut back, 7 bases at V and 1 base at J, with 4 bases in the middle. Germline V lookup: CDR1 SNHLY, CDR2 FYNNEI. The CDR3 sequence is 11 residues long. The CDR3 bases are TGTGCCAGCACTCTTAACTATGGCTACACCTTC. Protein: CASTLNYGYTF.

The chain is built from TRBV18 and TRBJ1-4; D may be TRBD1 (5 bases). The CDR3 runs to 14 residues. The germline V gene encodes CDR1 KGHSH and CDR2 LQKENI. V gave up 4 bases and J gave up 7 bases, with 13 bases separating them. The CDR3 region is CASSRGSSGEKLFF. The DNA for the CDR3 is TGTGCCAGCTCACGGGGCTCTTCCGGTGAAAAACTGTTTTTT.

The count of this clone is one. The chain links TRBV5-1 to TRBJ1-5; D not resolved. The CDR3 contains 14 residues. The V gene lost 0 bases and the J gene lost 5 bases, with 9 bases spanning the gap. Looked up from germline, CDR1 is SGHRS and CDR2 is YFSETQ. The CDR3 here is CASSLEAGYQPQHF. CDR3 sequence (DNA): TGCGCCAGCAGCTTGGAGGCAGGCTATCAGCCCCAGCATTTT.

The genes are TRBV30 and TRBJ2-3; weak D call: TRBD2 (6 bases). CDR1 is GTSNPN and CDR2 is SVGIG in the germline V gene (reference sequence). The V end was cut by 3 bases, the J end by 1 base, with 14 bases between. CDR3 length: 15 amino acids. In nucleotides, the CDR3 is TGTGCCTGGAGCTATGTGGGGGGTGGCACAGATACGCAGTATTTT. It translates to CAWSYVGGGTDTQYF.

The rearrangement links TRBV9 to TRBJ1-5, with a possible D match to TRBD1 (6 bases). This CDR3 contains 15 residues. V was cut by 3 bases and J by 4 bases, with 14 bases left in between. The germline V gene encodes CDR1 SGDLS and CDR2 YYNGEE. CDR3 coding DNA: TGTGCCAGCAGCGCCCAGACAGGATGGAATCAGCCCCAGCATTTT. This gives the protein CASSAQTGWNQPQHF.

This clone has more than one count but fewer than ten. The V gene is TRBV30, the J gene TRBJ2-1; D unresolved. This CDR3 region has 12 residues. Trimming stripped 1 base from V and 8 bases from J, with 9 bases between. Germline loops: CDR1 GTSNPN, CDR2 SVGIG (reference sequence). CDR3 residues: CAWSAPRDEQFF. Here the CDR3 DNA reads TGTGCCTGGAGTGCCCCACGGGATGAGCAGTTCTTC.

The V call is TRBV5-1, the J call TRBJ2-1; no firm D call. CDR3 size: 15 residues. CDR1 and CDR2 (germline): SGHRS, YFSETQ. The germline V and J ends were trimmed by 3 bases and 0 bases, with 10 bases remaining between them. This CDR3 reads CASSYAVDSYNEQFF. CDR3 in DNA: TGCGCCAGCAGCTACGCGGTCGACTCCTACAATGAGCAGTTCTTC.